A selection of T cell receptor beta chains follows, all from one sample in a study of T cells in localized non-small cell lung cancer. Only in-frame clones appear in the TCRdb table, and some are missing; sequencing was by immunoSEQ multiplex PCR. The data contain approximately 2,500 clones, around 30% of them singletons. The sequencing used lung tumor tissue, collected before any cancer treatment. The receptors stem from a man between 40 and 75 years old with stage I lung adenocarcinoma. Each CDR3 is given with its conserved first and last residue. Each record gives: clone size, V gene, J gene, D gene, CDR3 DNA, CDR3 protein. The D gene is left open where the match is weak. Size is stated for part of the rows, as once, few or many counts, or as a class when the clone is expanded.

few,TRBV23-1,TRBJ1-2,NA,TGCGCCAGCAGCCAAGATAACACAGGGTTAAATGGCTACACCTTC,CASSQDNTGLNGYTF
NA,TRBV29-1,TRBJ2-1,NA,TGCAGCGTTAGGGGGGCCACCACTTACAATGAGCAGTTCTTC,CSVRGATTYNEQFF
few,TRBV7-6,TRBJ1-2,TRBD1,TGTGCCAGCAGCCCGGACGCCGGGACAGCGCTACCCACCTTC,CASSPDAGTALPTF
few,TRBV6-8,TRBJ2-3,TRBD2,TGTGCCAGCAGTTACTCTAGCGGGAGTACAGATACGCAGTATTTT,CASSYSSGSTDTQYF
few,TRBV30,TRBJ1-2,NA,TGTGCCTGGATTTCGGGCCCGACAGTGTATGGCTACACCTTC,CAWISGPTVYGYTF
NA,TRBV9,TRBJ2-3,TRBD2,TGTGCCAGCAGCGTAGATGGCGGGAGGATGGATACGCAGTATTTT,CASSVDGGRMDTQYF
NA,TRBV6-7,TRBJ2-5,TRBD2,TGTGCCAGCATGTTAAGCGGGGCCCAAGAGACCCAGTACTTC,CASMLSGAQETQYF
few,TRBV29-1,TRBJ2-1,TRBD2,TGCAGCGTCAGGACTAGCGGATACAATGAGCAGTTCTTC,CSVRTSGYNEQFF
NA,TRBV19,TRBJ2-1,NA,TGTGCCAGTAGCCCGCCAGCAATGATAGGTGAGCAGTTCTTC,CASSPPAMIGEQFF
few,TRBV6-8,TRBJ2-7,NA,TGTGCCAGCAGTGCTAACTTTTACGAGCAGTACTTC,CASSANFYEQYF
medium-sized,TRBV4-1,TRBJ2-5,NA,TGCGCCAGCAGCCAAGATGTTTTCGGGGCAGGGCAAGAGACCCAGTACTTC,CASSQDVFGAGQETQYF
few,TRBV11-3,TRBJ2-4,NA,TGTGCCAGCAGCTCACCCGACAGCTTAGCCAAAAACATTCAGTACTTC,CASSSPDSLAKNIQYF
NA,TRBV6-8,TRBJ2-3,NA,TGTGCCAGCAGGCGGCGGCAGGGAGAAGGGACAGATACGCAGTATTTT,CASRRRQGEGTDTQYF
few,TRBV6-7,TRBJ2-3,NA,TGTGCCAGCACCTCAGGGAGAGGGTCAGATACGCAGTATTTT,CASTSGRGSDTQYF
NA,TRBV15,TRBJ1-2,NA,TGTGCCACCAGCAGAGTTGGGGACACTAACTATGGCTACACCTTC,CATSRVGDTNYGYTF
large,TRBV9,TRBJ2-2,NA,TGTGCCAGCAGCGTAGCACCCACAGGGTTGACCGGGGAGCTGTTTTTT,CASSVAPTGLTGELFF
few,TRBV28,TRBJ1-1,NA,TGTGCCAGCAGTTTACTCCAGGGGAGAGAAGCTTTCTTT,CASSLLQGREAFF
NA,TRBV5-1,TRBJ2-1,TRBD1,TGCGCCAGCAGCTCGGCAGGGGGATACAATGAGCAGTTCTTC,CASSSAGGYNEQFF
few,TRBV6-1,TRBJ1-3,TRBD1,TGTGCCAGCAGTGAAGCGCTTCAGGGGGCCGCCTCTGGAAACACCATATATTTT,CASSEALQGAASGNTIYF
NA,TRBV11-3,TRBJ2-1,NA,TGTGCCAGCAGCCGGGGAGCGGACTACAATGAGCAGTTCTTC,CASSRGADYNEQFF
few,TRBV30,TRBJ1-4,NA,TGTGCCTGGAGTGTCGGGCGGATTAATGAAAAACTGTTTTTT,CAWSVGRINEKLFF
NA,TRBV18,TRBJ2-7,TRBD2,TGTGCCAGCACGACCGGGGGGAGTATGTACGAGCAGTACTTC,CASTTGGSMYEQYF
few,TRBV9,TRBJ2-3,NA,TGTGCCAGCAGCGTAGCGGGTCAGGGCCCCACAGATACGCAGTATTTT,CASSVAGQGPTDTQYF
few,TRBV11-3,TRBJ2-1,TRBD2,TGTGCCAGCAGCGCCACTAGCGCGGAGAGGGTAAATGAGCAGTTCTTC,CASSATSAERVNEQFF
few,TRBV6-8,TRBJ2-7,NA,TGTGCCAGCAGTTTACTTCAGGGGCGCGAGCAGTACTTC,CASSLLQGREQYF
few,TRBV7-5,TRBJ2-1,NA,TGTGCCAGAAGCTTGGTTATTACTAGCGGGGTGAACTCCTACAATGAGCAGTTCTTC,CARSLVITSGVNSYNEQFF
NA,TRBV28,TRBJ2-5,NA,TGTGCCAGCAGCTACTCGGGGTCCGCGGAGACCCAGTACTTC,CASSYSGSAETQYF
NA,TRBV18,TRBJ1-2,NA,TGTGCCAGCTCACCTAAAGGGTACTATGGCTACACCTTC,CASSPKGYYGYTF
few,TRBV12-5,TRBJ2-3,NA,TGTGCTAGTGTTTTCGGGACAGATACGCAGTATTTT,CASVFGTDTQYF
NA,TRBV12-2,TRBJ2-1,NA,TGTGCCGGAGCTTCATCGAGCGGGAAGGATACCAATGAGCAGTTCTTC,CAGASSSGKDTNEQFF
NA,TRBV9,TRBJ1-2,NA,TGTGCCAGCAGAGGCGCCTCTAACTATGGCTACACCTTC,CASRGASNYGYTF
NA,TRBV11-3,TRBJ2-1,TRBD2,TGTGCCAGCAGCCTGGAACTAGCGGGAGTGGGTGAGCAGTTCTTC,CASSLELAGVGEQFF
NA,TRBV28,TRBJ1-5,NA,TGTGCCAGCAGTCGACATCCGCAGCCCCAGCATTTT,CASSRHPQPQHF
few,TRBV1,TRBJ2-1,NA,TGCGCCAGCAGCCAAGTCTGGGGCCAAGGGTATGAGCAGTTCTTC,CASSQVWGQGYEQFF
few,TRBV19,TRBJ1-3,NA,TGTGCCAGTAGTACCTATAGGACGGGCTCTGGAAACACCATATATTTT,CASSTYRTGSGNTIYF
NA,TRBV19,TRBJ1-4,NA,TGTGCCAGTAGCCAGGAGACAAGCGAAAAACTGTTTTTT,CASSQETSEKLFF
NA,TRBV9,TRBJ2-1,NA,TGTGCCAGCAGCTACCGACTGGAGGGCTATGAGCAGTTCTTC,CASSYRLEGYEQFF
NA,TRBV10-1,TRBJ1-2,TRBD1,TGCGCCAGCAGTGAGAGGGACAGAAACTATGGCTACACCTTC,CASSERDRNYGYTF
NA,TRBV11-3,TRBJ2-5,NA,TGTGCCAGCAGCTTAAGATCGCGGCTGGGGGGTCGGGAGACCCAGTACTTC,CASSLRSRLGGRETQYF
NA,TRBV19,TRBJ2-2,TRBD1,TGTGCCAGTACCCCAGGACAGGTGAACACCGGGGAGCTGTTTTTT,CASTPGQVNTGELFF
NA,TRBV7-1,TRBJ2-1,TRBD2,TGTGCCAGCAGCCGGACTAGCGGGCTCCCCAATGAGCAGTTCTTC,CASSRTSGLPNEQFF
NA,TRBV11-3,TRBJ2-2,TRBD2,TGTGCCAGCACTTTAATCGCGGGGGTCCACACCGGGGAGCTGTTTTTT,CASTLIAGVHTGELFF
NA,TRBV11-3,TRBJ1-2,NA,TGTGCCAGCAGCGAATCCGCAGGGGACCATGGCTACACCTTC,CASSESAGDHGYTF
once,TRBV18,TRBJ2-5,TRBD1,TGTGCCAGCTCACAACAGGGGTCTGAAGAGACCCAGTACTTC,CASSQQGSEETQYF
medium-sized,TRBV6-8,TRBJ1-1,TRBD1,TGTGCCATCAACAGGGGGCAAAACACTGAAGCTTTCTTT,CAINRGQNTEAFF